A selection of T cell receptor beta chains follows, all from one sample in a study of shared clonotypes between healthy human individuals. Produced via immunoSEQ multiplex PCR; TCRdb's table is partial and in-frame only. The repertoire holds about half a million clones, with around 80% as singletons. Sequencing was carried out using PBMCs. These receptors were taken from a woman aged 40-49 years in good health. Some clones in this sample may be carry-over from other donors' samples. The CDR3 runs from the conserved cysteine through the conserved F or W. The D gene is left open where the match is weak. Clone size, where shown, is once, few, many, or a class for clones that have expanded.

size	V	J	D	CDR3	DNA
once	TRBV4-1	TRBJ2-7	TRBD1	CASSQIRGRISYEQYF	TGCGCCAGCAGCCAGATCAGGGGGCGGATCTCCTACGAGCAGTACTTC
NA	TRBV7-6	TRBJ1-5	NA	CASSLAIGIQPQHF	TGTGCCAGCAGCTTAGCGATCGGGATTCAGCCCCAGCATTTT
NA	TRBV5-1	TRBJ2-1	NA	CASSLGDWDYNEQFF	TGCGCCAGCAGCTTGGGGGACTGGGACTACAATGAGCAGTTCTTC
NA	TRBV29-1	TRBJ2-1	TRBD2	CSVEGREGHYNEQFF	TGCAGCGTTGAGGGACGGGAGGGCCACTACAATGAGCAGTTCTTC
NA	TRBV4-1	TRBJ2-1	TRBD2	CASSPGLAGTSYNEQFF	TGCGCCAGCAGCCCGGGACTAGCGGGGACATCCTACAATGAGCAGTTCTTC
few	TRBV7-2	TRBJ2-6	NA	CASSFLGGANVLTF	TGTGCCAGCAGCTTCTTGGGTGGGGCCAACGTCCTGACTTTC
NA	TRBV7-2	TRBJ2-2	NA	CASSSVGTGELFF	TGTGCCAGCAGCTCTGTTGGTACCGGGGAGCTGTTTTTT
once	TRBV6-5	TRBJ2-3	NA	CASSRGTADTQYF	TGTGCCAGCAGCCGAGGGACGGCAGATACGCAGTATTTT
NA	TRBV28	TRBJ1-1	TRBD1	CASSPEPQGALAFF	TGTGCCAGCAGTCCAGAGCCCCAGGGGGCGTTAGCTTTCTTT
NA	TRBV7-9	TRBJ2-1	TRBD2	CASSLFASGRVINEQFF	TGTGCCAGCAGCTTATTCGCTAGCGGGAGAGTAATCAATGAGCAGTTCTTC
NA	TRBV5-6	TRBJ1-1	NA	CASSGTAGTEAFF	TGTGCCAGCAGCGGAACCGCAGGGACTGAAGCTTTCTTT
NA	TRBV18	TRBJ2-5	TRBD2	CASSPTSGRLKTQYF	TGTGCCAGCTCGCCGACTAGCGGGAGACTTAAGACCCAGTACTTC
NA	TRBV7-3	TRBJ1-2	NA	CASSPLGARGYTF	TGTGCCAGCAGCCCCTTGGGGGCCCGGGGCTACACCTTC
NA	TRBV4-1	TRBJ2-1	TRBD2	CASSQGGLAGHSYNEQFF	TGCGCCAGCAGCCAGGGAGGACTAGCGGGCCACTCCTACAATGAGCAGTTCTTC
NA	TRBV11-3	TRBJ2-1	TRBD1	CASSPRGRGSNEQFF	TGTGCCAGCAGCCCCCGAGGCAGGGGGTCGAATGAGCAGTTCTTC
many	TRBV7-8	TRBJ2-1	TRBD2	CASSLVGGISYNEQFF	TGTGCCAGCAGCCTGGTGGGGGGGATCTCCTACAATGAGCAGTTCTTC
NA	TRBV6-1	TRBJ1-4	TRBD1	CASQTGGGEKLFF	TGTGCCAGCCAGACAGGGGGAGGTGAAAAACTGTTTTTT
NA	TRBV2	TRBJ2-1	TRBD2	CASRGLVIYNEQFF	TGTGCCAGCAGAGGACTAGTTATCTACAATGAGCAGTTCTTC
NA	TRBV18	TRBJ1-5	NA	CASSPAGENQPQHF	TGTGCCAGCTCACCGGCAGGGGAAAATCAGCCCCAGCATTTT
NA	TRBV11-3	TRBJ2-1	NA	CASSLGSGDHNEQFF	TGTGCCAGCAGTCTAGGGTCTGGGGACCACAATGAGCAGTTCTTC
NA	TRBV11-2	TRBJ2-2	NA	CASSSGFGELFF	TGTGCCAGCAGCTCAGGGTTCGGGGAGCTGTTTTTT
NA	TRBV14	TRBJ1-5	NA	CASSQEGGADARNQPQHF	TGTGCCAGCAGCCAAGAAGGGGGAGCCGACGCCCGGAATCAGCCCCAGCATTTT
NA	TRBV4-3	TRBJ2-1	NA	CASSQELNEQFF	TGCGCCAGCAGCCAAGAATTGAATGAGCAGTTCTTC
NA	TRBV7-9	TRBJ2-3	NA	CASSDNSRADTQYF	TGTGCCAGCAGCGATAACTCCAGGGCAGATACGCAGTATTTT
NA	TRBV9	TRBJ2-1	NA	CASSGTPSYNEQFF	TGTGCCAGCAGCGGGACTCCATCCTACAATGAGCAGTTCTTC
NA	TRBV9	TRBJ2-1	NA	CASSVEGREGIRQFF	TGTGCCAGCAGCGTAGAGGGTAGAGAGGGGATCCGGCAGTTCTTC
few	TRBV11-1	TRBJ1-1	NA	CASSLLVNREAFF	TGTGCCAGCAGCTTACTGGTAAACCGGGAAGCTTTCTTT
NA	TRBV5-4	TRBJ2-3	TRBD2	CASSSGTSGRVADTQYF	TGTGCCAGCAGCTCCGGGACTAGCGGGAGGGTGGCAGATACGCAGTATTTT
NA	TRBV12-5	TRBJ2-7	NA	CASGLGRLQGEQYF	TGTGCTAGTGGTTTGGGCCGATTGCAGGGCGAGCAGTACTTC
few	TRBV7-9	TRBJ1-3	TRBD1	CASSRTDRGRNTIYF	TGTGCCAGCAGCCGGACCGACAGGGGCAGGAACACCATATATTTT
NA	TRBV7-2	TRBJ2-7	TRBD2	CASSPSRTSGIVTYEQYF	TGTGCCAGCAGCCCGAGTCGGACTAGCGGGATAGTGACTTACGAGCAGTACTTC
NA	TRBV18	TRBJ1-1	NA	CASSPERRLNTEAFF	TGTGCCAGCTCACCCGAAAGGCGCTTGAACACTGAAGCTTTCTTT
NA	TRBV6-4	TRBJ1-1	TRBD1	CASSDSIGRDRGLEGNTEAFF	TGTGCCAGCAGTGACTCGATAGGACGGGACAGGGGACTCGAGGGGAACACTGAAGCTTTCTTT
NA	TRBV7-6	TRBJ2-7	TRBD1	CASSLKPGQGSYEQYF	TGTGCCAGCAGCTTAAAACCTGGACAGGGGAGCTACGAGCAGTACTTC
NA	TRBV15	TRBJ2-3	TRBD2	CATSRDRGGDDTQYF	TGTGCCACCAGCAGAGATCGGGGAGGGGATGATACGCAGTATTTT
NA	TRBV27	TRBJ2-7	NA	CASRPGLTGYEQYF	TGTGCCAGCCGACCGGGGCTGACGGGGTACGAGCAGTACTTC
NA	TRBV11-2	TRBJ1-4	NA	CASSQSAYEKLFF	TGTGCCAGCAGCCAGTCAGCGTATGAAAAACTGTTTTTT
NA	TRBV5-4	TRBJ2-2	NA	CASSLAVVSGTGELFF	TGTGCCAGCAGCTTGGCCGTAGTATCCGGCACCGGGGAGCTGTTTTTT
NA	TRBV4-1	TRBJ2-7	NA	CASSQGRSSYEQYF	TGCGCCAGCAGCCAAGGACGGAGCAGCTACGAGCAGTACTTC
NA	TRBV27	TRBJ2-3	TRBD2	CASSLTSAGASPDTQYF	TGTGCCAGCAGTTTAACCTCGGCGGGAGCTTCCCCAGATACGCAGTATTTT
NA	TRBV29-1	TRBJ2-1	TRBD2	CSVEAPAGGPGEQFF	TGCAGCGTTGAAGCCCCAGCGGGAGGGCCGGGTGAGCAGTTCTTC
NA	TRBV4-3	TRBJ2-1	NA	CASSQDRDSGQFF	TGCGCCAGCAGCCAAGACCGGGACTCGGGGCAGTTCTTC
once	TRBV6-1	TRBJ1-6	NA	CASSEIPRVNSPLHF	TGTGCCAGCAGTGAAATTCCCAGGGTGAATTCACCCCTCCACTTT
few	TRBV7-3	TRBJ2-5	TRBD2	CASSPRLAGAETQYF	TGTGCCAGCAGCCCCCGACTAGCAGGAGCAGAGACCCAGTACTTC
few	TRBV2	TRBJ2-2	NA	CASSEASGTGELFF	TGTGCCAGCAGTGAAGCGTCCGGAACCGGGGAGCTGTTTTTT
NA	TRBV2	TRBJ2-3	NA	CASRGLTSTDTQYF	TGTGCCAGCAGGGGACTCACTAGCACAGATACGCAGTATTTT
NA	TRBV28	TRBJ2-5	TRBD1	CASATGGLQETQYF	TGTGCCAGCGCAACAGGGGGCCTTCAAGAGACCCAGTACTTC
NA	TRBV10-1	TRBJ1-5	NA	CASNVPGPQHF	TGCGCCAGCAACGTGCCGGGGCCCCAGCATTTT
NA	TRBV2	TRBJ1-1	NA	CASSEGGGEAFF	TGTGCCAGCAGTGAGGGAGGAGGTGAAGCTTTCTTT
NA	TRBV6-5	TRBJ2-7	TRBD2	CASSYGEGFHYEQYF	TGTGCCAGCAGTTACGGGGAGGGGTTCCACTACGAGCAGTACTTC
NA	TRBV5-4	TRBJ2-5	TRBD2	CASSFQRGVQETQYF	TGTGCCAGCAGCTTCCAGCGGGGGGTCCAAGAGACCCAGTACTTC
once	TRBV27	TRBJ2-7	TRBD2	CASSYFGGTSATYEQYF	TGTGCCAGCAGCTATTTTGGGGGGACTAGCGCAACCTACGAGCAGTACTTC
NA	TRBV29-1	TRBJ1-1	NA	CSVDMGGTEAFF	TGCAGCGTTGATATGGGGGGCACTGAAGCTTTCTTT